The 20 T cell receptor beta chains given below trace back to one sample, sequenced in a study of T-cell reconstitution after alpha-beta-depleted transplantation in children. TCRbeta library construction was performed incorporating unique molecular identifiers. TCRdb re-called the PCR reads with MiXCR, one entry per CDR3 protein. The sample lists hundreds of thousands of distinct CDR3 sequences; around 12% were seen once. The source material was PBMCs from the stem cell graft donor, sampled from the stem cell graft. These receptors all come from a human donor who donated a stem cell graft to a child with combined immunodeficiency.

V is TRBV4-2 and J is TRBJ2-3, with 15 bases fitting TRBD2. CDR3 length: 18 residues. The V and J ends lost 1 base and 4 bases, in that order; junction bases with no gene match: 6. From germline, CDR1 is LGHNA and CDR2 YNFKEQ. The CDR3 DNA reads TGTGCCAGCAGCCAAGTCGTGGGACTAGCGGGGGGTTCAGATACGCAGTATTTT. Translation: CASSQVVGLAGGSDTQYF.

This clonotype was observed at least ten times. This chain connects TRBV29-1 to TRBJ2-3; D is undetermined. The V end lost 6 bases, the J end lost 3 bases, and 13 bases lay between the germline ends. The CDR3 sequence is 13 residues long. The germline V gene encodes CDR1 SQVTM and CDR2 ANQGSEA. The CDR3 loop reads CSVAWYETDTQYF. The CDR3 bases are TGCAGCGTCGCCTGGTACGAAACAGATACGCAGTATTTT.

This clonotype was seen a few times. The chain has TRBV12-3 or TRBV12-4 and TRBJ1-5; unclear D gene. This CDR3 has 14 residues. V lost 7 bases and J lost 4, with 14 bases in between. The CDR3 bases are TGTGCCAGCACTCCGGGCCTCCAAAATCAGCCCCAGCATTTT. Translation gives CASTPGLQNQPQHF.

The chain uses TRBV20-1 and TRBJ2-1; TRBD2 aligns across 7 bases. Losses at the gene ends were 4 bases for V and 2 bases for J; bases not matched to a gene: 11. The germline gives CDR1 DFQATT, CDR2 SNEGSKA (reference sequence). The CDR3 consists of 16 residues. The CDR3 DNA sequence: TGCAGTGCTATTTACGGGGGGAGTAGAACCTACAATGAGCAGTTCTTC. As protein: CSAIYGGSRTYNEQFF.

This clonotype occurred many times. The chain combines TRBV18 with TRBJ1-1, with 7 bases identical to TRBD1. This CDR3 spans 13 amino acids. Germline CDR1 reads KGHSH; CDR2 reads LQKENI. Trimming removed 8 bases from V and 1 base from J; junction bases left unmatched: 4. The CDR3 DNA follows: TGTGCCAGCCGACAGGGAGGGAACACTGAAGCTTTCTTT. Residues: CASRQGGNTEAFF.

The gene calls are TRBV11-2 and TRBJ2-2, with D tentatively TRBD1 (7 bases). V lost 1 base and J lost 0, with 18 bases in between. The germline CDR1 and CDR2 sequences are SGHAT and FQNNGV. The CDR3 sequence is 19 residues long. This CDR3 is CASSLGGGWDRANTGELFF. Here the CDR3 DNA reads TGTGCCAGCAGCTTAGGAGGAGGGTGGGACAGAGCGAACACCGGGGAGCTGTTTTTT.

This clonotype was observed at least ten times. V and J are TRBV10-3 and TRBJ2-3; the D gene is possibly TRBD2 (6 bases). The CDR3 extends over 15 amino acids. Germline V gives CDR1 ENHRY, CDR2 SYGVKD. The ends were cut back, 0 bases at V and 1 base at J, with 8 bases in the middle. The CDR3 DNA reads TGTGCCATCAGTGAGTCCGGAGGGGGCACAGATACGCAGTATTTT. It translates to CAISESGGGTDTQYF.

Written as DNA, the CDR3 is TGTGCCAGCGGCACAGGGGGTTTGAATCAGCCCCAGCATTTT. It codes for CASGTGGLNQPQHF. The chain uses TRBV7-9 and TRBJ1-5, with TRBD1 matching 8 bases. The V and J ends lost 8 bases and 4 bases, in that order; junction bases with no gene match: 7. Germline V lookup: CDR1 SEHNR, CDR2 FQNEAQ (reference sequence). This CDR3 spans 14 amino acids.

This clonotype was observed a handful of times. CDR3 loop: CSVGQESSYEQYF. CDR3 DNA sequence: TGCAGCGTTGGACAGGAGAGCTCCTACGAGCAGTACTTC. The rearrangement joins TRBV29-1 to TRBJ2-7; D perhaps matches TRBD1 (6 bases). Per germline, CDR1 SQVTM and CDR2 ANQGSEA. V gave up 4 bases and J gave up 0 bases, with 10 bases separating them. The CDR3 contains 13 residues.

This chain links TRBV20-1 with TRBJ2-3, with unresolved D. The CDR3 is 13 amino acids. Trimming took off 3 bases at V and 5 bases at J, with 12 bases between the two ends. The germline V gene encodes CDR1 DFQATT and CDR2 SNEGSKA (reference sequence). CDR3 loop: CSASPDEEDTQYF. The DNA of the CDR3 is TGCAGTGCTAGCCCCGACGAGGAAGATACGCAGTATTTT.

In its sample, this clonotype was seen a few times. The chain joins TRBV20-1 to TRBJ2-3; TRBD2 is a possible D gene (6 bases). The CDR3 sequence is 15 residues long. Germline CDR1 DFQATT, CDR2 SNEGSKA (reference sequence). Trimming stripped 2 bases from V and 0 bases from J, with 12 bases between. The CDR3 region has the DNA TGCAGTGCTAGACCACTAGCTCTAAGCACAGATACGCAGTATTTT. As protein: CSARPLALSTDTQYF.

The chain carries TRBV10-3 and TRBJ1-5, with D tentatively TRBD1 (5 bases). CDR3 size: 13 residues. From germline, CDR1 is ENHRY and CDR2 SYGVKD. V lost 3 bases to trimming and J lost 6 bases, with 9 bases between them. DNA for the CDR3: TGTGCCATCAGTGAAGGGGAAGGTCAGCCCCAGCATTTT. Its protein product is CAISEGEGQPQHF.

In its sample, this clonotype was seen many times. V usage is TRBV20-1 and J usage is TRBJ2-1, with TRBD2 matching over 10 bases. CDR3 length: 16 amino acids. Germline CDR1 DFQATT, CDR2 SNEGSKA (reference sequence). V dropped 0 bases and J dropped 9; count of bases not matched to a gene: 11. The CDR3 loop reads CSARDLSRTSGSEQFF. The CDR3 nucleotides read TGCAGTGCTAGAGATCTTTCCAGGACTAGCGGCAGTGAGCAGTTCTTC.

The V and J genes are TRBV9 and TRBJ1-5; D remains unclear. Looked up from germline, CDR1 is SGDLS and CDR2 is YYNGEE. Trimming pared 2 bases from V and 9 bases from J, leaving 12 bases between. The CDR3 loop spans 13 amino acids. The chain's CDR3 is CASSVDPSGPQHF. The DNA of the CDR3 is TGTGCCAGCAGCGTGGACCCGAGCGGGCCCCAGCATTTT.

V and J are TRBV6-1 and TRBJ2-1; 10 nucleotides match TRBD2. The germline CDR1 and CDR2 sequences are MNHNS and SASEGT. Unmatched junction bases numbered 11, after V lost 6 bases and J lost 6 bases. The CDR3 contains 16 residues. The CDR3 region is CASSPTLAGVRNEQFF. As DNA, the CDR3 is TGTGCCAGCAGCCCTACTCTAGCGGGAGTCCGCAATGAGCAGTTCTTC.

CDR3 region: CASRWGTNEQYF. The CDR3 nucleotides read TGTGCCAGCAGGTGGGGTACGAACGAGCAGTACTTC. V is TRBV12-3 or TRBV12-4 and J is TRBJ2-7; D is unresolved. The CDR3 is 12 amino acids. The V end was cut by 6 bases, the J end by 5 bases, with 11 bases between.

This clonotype came up many times. V gene TRBV5-6 combines with J gene TRBJ1-3; D ambiguous. V lost 1 base and J lost 0, with 8 bases in between. This CDR3 has 15 residues. CDR1 and CDR2 (germline): SGHDT, YYEEEE. For the CDR3, the DNA is TGTGCCAGCAGCTTGACAACCTACTCTGGAAACACCATATATTTT. Encoded protein: CASSLTTYSGNTIYF.

The sample holds a few counts of this clonotype. This sequence joins TRBV20-1 and TRBJ2-7, with 8 bases aligning to TRBD1. This CDR3 region has 16 residues. Losses at the gene ends were 2 bases for V and 6 bases for J; bases not matched to a gene: 15. Germline-derived CDR1 and CDR2 are DFQATT and SNEGSKA (reference sequence). This CDR3 reads CSARPPRGRRLTEQYF. The CDR3 bases are TGCAGTGCTAGACCCCCCAGGGGGCGCAGGTTAACCGAGCAGTACTTC.

The chain carries TRBV7-2 and TRBJ2-7; D is ambiguous. V was pared by 5 bases and J by 5 bases, with 19 bases between. The CDR3 consists of 15 residues. Germline V CDR1 and CDR2: SGHTA, FQGNSA. The CDR3 bases are TGTGCCAGCAGCCCACGACTCGGCGGTGGGGACGAGCAGTACTTC. Residues: CASSPRLGGGDEQYF.

The chain links TRBV11-3 to TRBJ2-3; TRBD2 matches 7 bases. V trimming: 4 bases; J trimming: 4 bases; junction bases outside the gene matches: 8. The CDR3 is made up of 15 amino acids. The germline V gene encodes CDR1 SGHNT and CDR2 YENEEA. As DNA, the CDR3 is TGTGCCAGCAGCTCGGGACTATATGGTCCAGATACGCAGTATTTT. It encodes CASSSGLYGPDTQYF. The full variable domain, completed using reference TRBV11-3 and TRBJ2-3, is EAGVVQSPRYKIIEKKQPVAFWCNPISGHNTLYWYLQNLGQGPELLIRYENEEAVDDSQLPKDRFSAERLKGVDSTLKIQPAELGDSAVYLCASSSGLYGPDTQYFGPGTRLTVL.